The rows below give T cell receptor beta chains drawn from one sample of a study of identical twins. Each CDR3 protein gets one entry after TCRdb re-called the 5' RACE reads with MiXCR. The data contain 1.5 million to 2 million distinct CDR3 sequences, about 30% of them seen just once; the ten biggest clones take up about 0.27%. Sequenced material: cord blood. These receptors all come from a newborn girl in good health. CDR3s include the opening cysteine and the closing phenylalanine or tryptophan. A D gene is named only where the DNA matches it firmly. Size values are once, few and many counts, or a class for expanded clones, and some rows have none.

D	J	size	V	DNA	CDR3
-	TRBJ2-3	-	TRBV16	TGTGCCAGCAGCCTCACAGGCAACGGGGCAGATACGCAGTATTTT	CASSLTGNGADTQYF
-	TRBJ2-1	-	TRBV4-1	TGCGCCAGCAGCCAAGATCCTTCGTATCCGAGCTCCTACAATGAGCAGTTCTTC	CASSQDPSYPSSYNEQFF
-	TRBJ2-4	many	TRBV10-3	TGTGCCATCAGTGAAACGGCCCTAGCCAAAAACATTCAGTACTTC	CAISETALAKNIQYF
TRBD1	TRBJ2-1	few	TRBV6-2/TRBV6-3	TGTGCCAGCAGTTATTGGACAGGGGATAATGAGCAGTTCTTC	CASSYWTGDNEQFF
-	TRBJ2-7	-	TRBV29-1	TGCAGCGTCTTCCACAGGGTCGAGCAGTACTTC	CSVFHRVEQYF
-	TRBJ2-5	few	TRBV7-2	TGTGCCTCCGAGGTTTCCCCATGGGAAGAGACCCAGTACTTC	CASEVSPWEETQYF
TRBD1	TRBJ2-3	few	TRBV9	TGTGCCAGCAGCGTAGGGGACAGGGGCACAGATACGCAGTATTTT	CASSVGDRGTDTQYF
-	TRBJ2-2	-	TRBV27	TGTGCCAGCAGTTTATCAGGCGCCAGGGGGGAGCTGTTTTTT	CASSLSGARGELFF
-	TRBJ1-2	few	TRBV6-5	TGTGCCAGCAGTCTAGGGTACGACTATGGCTACACCTTC	CASSLGYDYGYTF
-	TRBJ2-7	-	TRBV27	TGTGCCAGCAAAAAGGCGGGGAGCTCCTACAATGAGCAGTACTTC	CASKKAGSSYNEQYF
-	TRBJ2-7	-	TRBV20-1	TGCAGTGCTAGAGATCCACTAGCCCCCTACGAGCAGTACTTC	CSARDPLAPYEQYF
TRBD2	TRBJ2-1	-	TRBV12-3/TRBV12-4	TGTGCCAGCGCCGGGACTAGCCTATCCAATGAGCAGTTCTTC	CASAGTSLSNEQFF
TRBD2	TRBJ2-7	-	TRBV12-3/TRBV12-4	TGTGCCAGCAGTTTAGGGACTAGCGGTAAGCAGTACTTC	CASSLGTSGKQYF
-	TRBJ1-4	many	TRBV29-1	TGCAGCGTTGATCGAGTAGGGTTGGGAGAAAAACTGTTTTTT	CSVDRVGLGEKLFF
-	TRBJ2-4	-	TRBV10-1	TGCGCCATCATTGCCGTTCAGATGGGGGTAAAGGACATTCAGTACTTC	CAIIAVQMGVKDIQYF
-	TRBJ2-7	-	TRBV7-2	TGTGCCAGCAGAAGGGAGGCTCCATTCTACGAGCAGTACTTC	CASRREAPFYEQYF
TRBD2	TRBJ2-1	few	TRBV25-1	TGTGCCAGCAGTGAATCATCTGGCGGGAGCCCTTCCTACAATGAGCAGTTCTTC	CASSESSGGSPSYNEQFF
TRBD2	TRBJ2-2	few	TRBV11-2	TGTGCCAGCAGCTTGGGACTAATTATGGCCGGGGAGCTGTTTTTT	CASSLGLIMAGELFF
-	TRBJ2-1	few	TRBV20-1	TGCAGTGCTAGGAGGGGGGGCCGGTATGAGCAGTTCTTC	CSARRGGRYEQFF
TRBD2	TRBJ2-7	few	TRBV5-1	TGCGCCAGCAGCTTCGTCCTAGCGGGAGTCGAGCAGTACTTC	CASSFVLAGVEQYF
TRBD2	TRBJ2-3	-	TRBV5-8	TGTGCCAGCAGCCGACTAGCGGGCCATACCACAGATACGCAGTATTTT	CASSRLAGHTTDTQYF
-	TRBJ2-3	many	TRBV7-6	TGTGCCAGCAGCTTGCCCACAGGGGATACGCAGTATTTT	CASSLPTGDTQYF
-	TRBJ1-1	-	TRBV21-1	TGTGCCAGCAGCAAATTAACCTGGCCACGAGAAATCAACACTGAAGCTTTCTTT	CASSKLTWPREINTEAFF
TRBD1	TRBJ1-1	once	TRBV6-1	TGTGCCAGCACCCCGACAGGGATAGGAGCTTTCTTT	CASTPTGIGAFF
-	TRBJ2-3	few	TRBV5-1	TGCGCCAGCAGCTTGAATGGGTATGCGGATACGCAGTATTTT	CASSLNGYADTQYF
-	TRBJ1-1	few	TRBV7-8	TGTGCCAGCAGCTTACGGGGTCTCACCCCGAACACTGAAGCTTTCTTT	CASSLRGLTPNTEAFF
-	TRBJ1-6	-	TRBV25-1	TGTGCCAGCAGTGAGGGACATTATAATTCACCCCTCCACTTT	CASSEGHYNSPLHF
-	TRBJ1-2	few	TRBV3-1	TGTGCCAGCAGCAGAGCAGCCTACTATGGCTACACCTTC	CASSRAAYYGYTF
-	TRBJ2-1	-	TRBV4-1	TGCGCCAGCAGCCAAGGTCTTCTAGCGAATGAGCAGTTCTTC	CASSQGLLANEQFF
-	TRBJ1-2	-	TRBV12-3/TRBV12-4	TGTGCCAGCGTCAAATACGGGGACGCTAACTATGGCTACACCTTC	CASVKYGDANYGYTF
-	TRBJ2-7	-	TRBV3-1	TGTGCCAGCAGCCAAGTAGGGTGGACCCCCGAAGATGAGCAGTACTTC	CASSQVGWTPEDEQYF
TRBD1	TRBJ2-2	few	TRBV10-3	TGTGCCATCAGTGACCTACAGGGGGCCGGGGAGCTGTTTTTT	CAISDLQGAGELFF
TRBD1	TRBJ2-7	many	TRBV28	TGTGCCAGCAGTTGGACAGGGTATGGAGAGCAGTACTTC	CASSWTGYGEQYF
-	TRBJ2-7	few	TRBV27	TGTGCCAGCAGTTATTCTTCCAGCTCCTACGAGCAGTACTTC	CASSYSSSSYEQYF
-	TRBJ1-4	-	TRBV6-5	TGTGCCAGCAGCCCCAGGGAGAATGAAAAACTGTTTTTT	CASSPRENEKLFF
TRBD2	TRBJ2-7	few	TRBV4-2	TGTGCCAGCAGCCAAGATACGAGCGGGGGTACCTACGAGCAGTACTTC	CASSQDTSGGTYEQYF
TRBD1	TRBJ2-3	-	TRBV6-5	TGTGCCAGCAGTTACTCGCTATCCGGGACAGGGGGTATAACAGATACGCAGTATTTT	CASSYSLSGTGGITDTQYF
-	TRBJ2-3	-	TRBV6-5	TGTGCCAGCAGTTACTCGATAGGGACAGATACGCAGTATTTT	CASSYSIGTDTQYF
TRBD1	TRBJ1-2	-	TRBV7-9	TGTGCCAGCAGCTCGGGACAGGGGGTTGGCTACACCTTC	CASSSGQGVGYTF
TRBD2	TRBJ2-6	-	TRBV20-1	TGCAGTGCTAGAGAGAAAGGGCGGGGGTTTTCTGGGGCCAACGTCCTGACTTTC	CSAREKGRGFSGANVLTF
-	TRBJ2-7	-	TRBV6-1	TGTGCCATCGAAACGGGACAAATCTACGAGCAGTACTTC	CAIETGQIYEQYF
-	TRBJ1-2	-	TRBV2	TGTGCCAGCAGTGAGGGGGCGGGTGGCTACACCTTC	CASSEGAGGYTF
-	TRBJ2-4	few	TRBV28	TGTGCCAGCAGTTCTCAGGGGGGGAGAAACATTCAGTACTTC	CASSSQGGRNIQYF
-	TRBJ2-5	-	TRBV25-1	TGTGCCAGCAGTGAATCGGCTACCTCAGAGACCCAGTACTTC	CASSESATSETQYF
-	TRBJ2-7	few	TRBV27	TGTGCCAGCAGTTTATCCGGGGGGCGTTTCTACGAGCAGTACTTC	CASSLSGGRFYEQYF
-	TRBJ2-7	many	TRBV12-3/TRBV12-4	TGTGCCAGCAGTCTCGACAGTCTAAGCTACGAGCAGTACTTC	CASSLDSLSYEQYF
TRBD1	TRBJ1-2	-	TRBV2	TGTGCCAGCAGTGGTGGGGACAGGCGGGGCTACACCTTC	CASSGGDRRGYTF
TRBD1	TRBJ1-2	-	TRBV7-9	TGTGCCAGCAGCTTTACGACAGGGTCGGACTATGGCTACACCTTC	CASSFTTGSDYGYTF
-	TRBJ2-2	-	TRBV20-1	TGCAGTGCTCCGAACGTCCAAGGAACCGGGGAGCTGTTTTTT	CSAPNVQGTGELFF
-	TRBJ2-2	few	TRBV11-1	TGTGCCAGCAGCCGGGGGCACACCGGGGAGCTGTTTTTT	CASSRGHTGELFF
-	TRBJ2-5	-	TRBV4-1	TGCGCCAGCAGCCAAGCGGGAACCTACAATGAGCAGTACTTC	CASSQAGTYNEQYF
-	TRBJ2-7	-	TRBV21-1	TGTGCCAGCAGCGCCGGGGAATCCTACAATGAGCAGTACTTC	CASSAGESYNEQYF
-	TRBJ2-1	-	TRBV12-3/TRBV12-4	TGTGCCAGCAGTTTACGTGCGGATTCCTACAATGAGCAGTTCTTC	CASSLRADSYNEQFF
TRBD2	TRBJ2-1	few	TRBV7-8	TGTGCCAGCAGCACCGGGACTAGTTCCAATGAGCAGTTCTTC	CASSTGTSSNEQFF
TRBD2	TRBJ2-3	few	TRBV28	TGTGCCAGCAGTTGGGGACTAGCGGTCACAGATACGCAGTATTTT	CASSWGLAVTDTQYF
-	TRBJ1-2	-	TRBV3-1	TGTGCCAGCAGCCAAGATGCAGGGAGGATCTTCGGCTACACCTTC	CASSQDAGRIFGYTF
TRBD1	TRBJ1-1	-	TRBV4-1	TGCGCCAGCAGCCCGACAGGGGCCGCCAGGGCTTTCTTT	CASSPTGAARAFF
-	TRBJ2-4	few	TRBV28	TGTGCCAGCAGTCCCCATGGAGAAAACATTCAGTACTTC	CASSPHGENIQYF
TRBD2	TRBJ2-7	-	TRBV10-3	TGTGCCATCAGGACCGGGACTAGCGGCTCCTACGAGCAGTACTTC	CAIRTGTSGSYEQYF
-	TRBJ2-6	few	TRBV29-1	TGCAGCGTTGAGGGGGGTAACGGGGTTTCTGGGGCCAACGTCCTGACTTTC	CSVEGGNGVSGANVLTF